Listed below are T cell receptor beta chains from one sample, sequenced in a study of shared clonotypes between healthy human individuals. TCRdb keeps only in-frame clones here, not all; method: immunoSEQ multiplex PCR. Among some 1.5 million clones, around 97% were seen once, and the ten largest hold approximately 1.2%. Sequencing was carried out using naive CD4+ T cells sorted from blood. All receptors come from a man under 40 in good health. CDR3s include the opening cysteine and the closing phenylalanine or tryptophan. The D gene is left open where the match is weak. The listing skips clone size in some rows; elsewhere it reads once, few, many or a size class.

TGTGCCAGCAGCCGGAGTGTTTGGAGCCAAGAGACCCAGTACTTC CASSRSVWSQETQYF TRBJ2-5 NA NA TRBV7-9
TGCGCCAGCCGATCATCGGGCTTGAACACTGAAGCTTTCTTT CASRSSGLNTEAFF TRBJ1-1 NA NA TRBV5-1
TGTGCCAGCAGCTTGGCGGGACAGGGGGCAAGCGAGCAGTACTTC CASSLAGQGASEQYF TRBJ2-7 TRBD1 NA TRBV5-4
TGTGCCAGCAGCTTAGATATCGGTCAGCCCCAGCATTTT CASSLDIGQPQHF TRBJ1-5 NA NA TRBV11-2
TGTGCCAGCAGCGTCCTTGCGGGAGGCACAGATACGCAGTATTTT CASSVLAGGTDTQYF TRBJ2-3 TRBD2 NA TRBV7-6
TGTGCCAGCAGTGACGTGGCTAGCGGGTACTCTGGGGCCAACGTCCTGACTTTC CASSDVASGYSGANVLTF TRBJ2-6 TRBD2 once TRBV6-4
TGTGCCATCAGTGACCGACAGGGATGGAACACCGGGGAGCTGTTTTTT CAISDRQGWNTGELFF TRBJ2-2 TRBD1 NA TRBV10-3
TGTGCCAGTAGTACGTTCACTTTAGCGGGAGGGCCTTCCGATACGCAGTATTTT CASSTFTLAGGPSDTQYF TRBJ2-3 TRBD2 NA TRBV19
TGTGCCAGCAGCTCCCGGACAGGGGTTAATGAAAAACTGTTTTTT CASSSRTGVNEKLFF TRBJ1-4 TRBD1 NA TRBV5-8
TGCGCCAGCAGCTTCGACAGGGGGTTTTACAATGAGCAGTTCTTC CASSFDRGFYNEQFF TRBJ2-1 TRBD1 NA TRBV5-1
TGTGCCTGGAAACGGGAGGGGGAAAGTACTGAAGCTTTCTTT CAWKREGESTEAFF TRBJ1-1 NA NA TRBV30
TGTGCCAGCAGTTTCTCAGGGATGGTTAGCAATCAGCCCCAGCATTTT CASSFSGMVSNQPQHF TRBJ1-5 NA NA TRBV27
TGTGCCAGTAGTATCCGACAGGGGGCAGCTCTCGAGCAGTACTTC CASSIRQGAALEQYF TRBJ2-7 TRBD1 NA TRBV19
TGTGCCAGTAGTATGAAGTCGGACAGTTACAATGAGCAGTTCTTC CASSMKSDSYNEQFF TRBJ2-1 NA NA TRBV19
TGTGCCAGCCGGCGGGCGGCTGGAAACACCATATATTTT CASRRAAGNTIYF TRBJ1-3 NA NA TRBV6-1
TGTGCCGGAGACCTCACTGAAGCTTTCTTT CAGDLTEAFF TRBJ1-1 NA NA TRBV25-1
TGTGCCAGCAGTACGGGCAGGGATCAGCCCCAGCATTTT CASSTGRDQPQHF TRBJ1-5 NA NA TRBV27
TGTGCCAGCAGCCAGGGGGCGGGTATCCAGCCCCAGCATTTT CASSQGAGIQPQHF TRBJ1-5 TRBD1 few TRBV28
TGCGCCAGCAGCTTGGGAACGGGGGGTACATACGAGCAGTACTTC CASSLGTGGTYEQYF TRBJ2-7 TRBD2 few TRBV5-1
TGTGCCATCAGTGAGCGGGGACTAGCGGGAGTTACAGATACGCAGTATTTT CAISERGLAGVTDTQYF TRBJ2-3 TRBD2 once TRBV10-3
TGTGCCAGTAGTGGACAGGTGAATCAGCCCCAGCATTTT CASSGQVNQPQHF TRBJ1-5 TRBD1 NA TRBV19
TGTGCCAGCTCAGCAGACCTATCCTACAATGAGCAGTTCTTC CASSADLSYNEQFF TRBJ2-1 NA NA TRBV18
TGTGCCAGCAGTGAGTCCGGGAGGGGGGAGTTGGATGAGCAGTTCTTC CASSESGRGELDEQFF TRBJ2-1 TRBD2 NA TRBV2
TGTGCCAGCAGCGGACAGGGGCCTATACTAGCCAAAAACATTCAGTACTTC CASSGQGPILAKNIQYF TRBJ2-4 TRBD1 NA TRBV5-6
TGTGCCTGGAGTGTACAACCGGGGGGGAGAGAGACCCAGTACTTC CAWSVQPGGRETQYF TRBJ2-5 TRBD2 NA TRBV30
TGTGCCAGCAGCCGAGGCGTAGCGGGGGCCGGCCGTCCGGAGACCCAGTACTTC CASSRGVAGAGRPETQYF TRBJ2-5 TRBD2 NA TRBV5-4
TGTGCCAGCAAGCCTCTCCTGGGTTGGGCCAACGTCCTGACTTTC CASKPLLGWANVLTF TRBJ2-6 NA NA TRBV27
TGCGCCAGCAGTGTAGGGCTCTGGGATCAGCCCCAGCATTTT CASSVGLWDQPQHF TRBJ1-5 NA NA TRBV10-2
TGTGCCAGCAGGCCACTGACAGGGGGCGACCTCTACGAGCAGTACTTC CASRPLTGGDLYEQYF TRBJ2-7 TRBD1 NA TRBV27
TGTGCCTTGTTGATCGGGAGTCCCAATCAGCCCCAGCATTTT CALLIGSPNQPQHF TRBJ1-5 NA once TRBV30
TGCAGCGTTGAGTGGGCCGCAGATACGCAGTATTTT CSVEWAADTQYF TRBJ2-3 NA NA TRBV29-1
TGCGCCAGCAGCCAAGATCCGAGCTCCTACAATGAGCAGTTCTTC CASSQDPSSYNEQFF TRBJ2-1 NA NA TRBV4-3
TGTGCCAGTAGACATCGGGGGGCAGGCAATCAGCCCCAGCATTTT CASRHRGAGNQPQHF TRBJ1-5 NA NA TRBV19
TGTGCCAGCAGCGGGTTAGCGGGAGTCGGAGAGACCCAGTACTTC CASSGLAGVGETQYF TRBJ2-5 TRBD2 NA TRBV7-6